This is a list of T cell receptor beta chains from one sample in a study of T-cell memory formation after mild COVID-19. From the 5' RACE reads, TCRdb called clonotypes with MiXCR, one entry per CDR3 protein. The sample records roughly 620,000 distinct CDR3 sequences, roughly 18% being singletons. The sample comprised PBMCs or a T cell subset sorted from them (not recorded which). Receptors originate from an adult woman who had mild COVID-19 (a few samples of this study predate the infection). Cell type and time point are not known. CDR3s include the opening cysteine and the closing phenylalanine or tryptophan. The D gene is left open where the match is weak. Expanded clones get a size class; other rows say once, few or many, or leave the size out.

>TRBJ2-1|TRBD1|many|TRBV7-8|16
TGTGCCAGCAGCTTAGCGATGGGGAACAGGGGCAATGAGCAGTTCTTC
CASSLAMGNRGNEQFF
>TRBJ2-1|TRBD2|few|TRBV6-2/TRBV6-3|16
TGTGCCAGCAGTTACCTGGCGGGGGGGCCCTACAATGAGCAGTTCTTC
CASSYLAGGPYNEQFF
>TRBJ2-2|TRBD2|NA|TRBV7-9|16
TGTGCCAGCAGTCCCGCGGCGCGGGGGGGCGCCGGGGAGCTGTTTTTT
CASSPAARGGAGELFF
>TRBJ2-1|TRBD2|many|TRBV7-9|17
TGTGCCAGCAGCCCGAAGAGACTAGCGGGGGGGCCAGGTGAGCAGTTCTTC
CASSPKRLAGGPGEQFF
>TRBJ1-1|NA|NA|TRBV7-9|17
TGTGCCAGCAGCTTAGATTGGCCAAGGGATTTGAACACTGAAGCTTTCTTT
CASSLDWPRDLNTEAFF
>TRBJ2-1|TRBD2|NA|TRBV12-3/TRBV12-4|20
TGTGCCAGCAGTTTAAGCGGGGGCGGTAAGTTAGCGGGAGAAATCGATGAGCAGTTCTTC
CASSLSGGGKLAGEIDEQFF
>TRBJ2-7|TRBD2|NA|TRBV20-1|15
TGCAGTGCTAGAACCGGACTAGCCACCTTCTACGAGCAGTACTTC
CSARTGLATFYEQYF
>TRBJ2-1|NA|many|TRBV20-1|13
TGCAGTGCCCAAGCACCGAACCACAATGAGCAGTTCTTC
CSAQAPNHNEQFF
>TRBJ2-7|NA|few|TRBV5-5|16
TGTGCCAGCATTCCCGAGGCCGGGACCCTCTCTTACGAGCAGTACTTC
CASIPEAGTLSYEQYF
>TRBJ2-5|TRBD2|NA|TRBV18|15
TGTGCCAGCTCACCTGGCGGGGGATCCCAAGAGACCCAGTACTTC
CASSPGGGSQETQYF
>TRBJ2-3|NA|NA|TRBV7-2|13
TGTGCCAGCAGCCCACAAACTCTTGATACGCAGTATTTT
CASSPQTLDTQYF
>TRBJ2-5|NA|NA|TRBV29-1|9
TGCAGCGTTGAAGAGACCCAGTACTTC
CSVEETQYF
>TRBJ2-5|NA|NA|TRBV7-9|14
TGTGCCAGCGGTAAAGGAGGAGTCTGGGAGACCCAGTACTTC
CASGKGGVWETQYF
>TRBJ2-1|TRBD1|NA|TRBV3-1|16
TGTGCCAGCAGCCCCAACCGGGACAGGGGGAATCTTGGGCAGTTCTTC
CASSPNRDRGNLGQFF
>TRBJ2-7|TRBD1|few|TRBV28|15
TGTGCCAGCAGAACCGGGGGACAGGCCTTCTACGAGCAGTACTTC
CASRTGGQAFYEQYF
>TRBJ2-7|TRBD2|NA|TRBV5-6|14
TGTGCCAGCAGCCGGGGGGGGGTCTCCTACGAGCAGTACTTC
CASSRGGVSYEQYF
>TRBJ1-1|NA|NA|TRBV29-1|12
TGCAGCGTTGGCGGAGGGAACACTGAAGCTTTCTTT
CSVGGGNTEAFF
>TRBJ1-4|TRBD1|NA|TRBV7-6|18
TGTGCCAGCAGCTCCCCCGGAGGGGACAGAGCAACTAATGAAAAACTGTTTTTT
CASSSPGGDRATNEKLFF
>TRBJ2-5|NA|many|TRBV6-5|14
TGTGCCAGCAGTTACGGACCCGCAGCAGGGACCCAGTACTTC
CASSYGPAAGTQYF
>TRBJ2-1|NA|few|TRBV7-9|13
TGTGCCAGCATGCTTCCCCGGGCAAATGAGCAGTTCTTC
CASMLPRANEQFF
>TRBJ2-1|TRBD1|NA|TRBV7-8|15
TGTGCCAGCAGCTTCGACAGGGCAACGTGGAATGAGCAGTTCTTC
CASSFDRATWNEQFF
>TRBJ1-1|NA|NA|TRBV20-1|14
TGCAGTGCTTCAAGACAGGAGATGAACACTGAAGCTTTCTTT
CSASRQEMNTEAFF
>TRBJ1-3|NA|few|TRBV7-2|14
TGTGCCAGCAGCTCCTCCCTACAGGTTGGCACCATATATTTT
CASSSSLQVGTIYF
>TRBJ2-7|NA|few|TRBV7-2|15
TGTGCCAGCAGCTCCTCGTTCGGGGTCTCCTACGAGCAGTACTTC
CASSSSFGVSYEQYF
>TRBJ1-5|NA|few|TRBV20-1|13
TGCAGTGCACGCAGGGGTATCAGTCAGCCCCAGCATTTT
CSARRGISQPQHF
>TRBJ2-2|TRBD2|NA|TRBV9|13
TGTGCCAGCAGCCCAGCGGGGATCGGGGAGCTGTTTTTT
CASSPAGIGELFF
>TRBJ2-2|NA|NA|TRBV5-5|15
TGTGCCAGCAGCTTGGGACTCAGGAACACCGGGGAGCTGTTTTTT
CASSLGLRNTGELFF
>TRBJ2-3|NA|few|TRBV11-2|13
TGTGCCAGCAGCCCCCGGTTTACAGATACGCAGTATTTT
CASSPRFTDTQYF
>TRBJ1-3|NA|few|TRBV19|13
TGTGCCAGTAGTATACGGGTCGGAAACACCATATATTTT
CASSIRVGNTIYF
>TRBJ2-2|NA|few|TRBV3-1|13
TGTGCCAGCACCGCGGGGACAACCGGGGAGCTGTTTTTT
CASTAGTTGELFF
>TRBJ2-3|TRBD2|many|TRBV11-2|16
TGTGCCAGCAGCCGGAATAGCGGGGGATCGTCAGATACGCAGTATTTT
CASSRNSGGSSDTQYF